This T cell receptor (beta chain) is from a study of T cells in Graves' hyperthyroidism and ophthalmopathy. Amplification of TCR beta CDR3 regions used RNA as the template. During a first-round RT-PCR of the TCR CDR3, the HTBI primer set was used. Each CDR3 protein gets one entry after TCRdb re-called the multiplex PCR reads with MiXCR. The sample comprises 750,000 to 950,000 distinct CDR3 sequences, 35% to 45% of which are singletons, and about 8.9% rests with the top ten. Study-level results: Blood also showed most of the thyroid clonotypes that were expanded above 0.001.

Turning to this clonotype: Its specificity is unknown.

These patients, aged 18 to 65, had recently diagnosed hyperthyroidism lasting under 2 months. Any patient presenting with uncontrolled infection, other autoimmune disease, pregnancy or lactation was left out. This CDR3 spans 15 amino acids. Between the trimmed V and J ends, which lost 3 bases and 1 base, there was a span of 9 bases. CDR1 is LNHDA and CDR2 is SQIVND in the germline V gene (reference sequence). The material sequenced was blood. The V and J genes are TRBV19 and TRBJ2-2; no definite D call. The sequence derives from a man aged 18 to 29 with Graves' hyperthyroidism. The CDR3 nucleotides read TGTGCCAGTAGTATCTGCCAGCTGAACACCGGGGAGCTGTTTTTT. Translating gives CASSICQLNTGELFF.